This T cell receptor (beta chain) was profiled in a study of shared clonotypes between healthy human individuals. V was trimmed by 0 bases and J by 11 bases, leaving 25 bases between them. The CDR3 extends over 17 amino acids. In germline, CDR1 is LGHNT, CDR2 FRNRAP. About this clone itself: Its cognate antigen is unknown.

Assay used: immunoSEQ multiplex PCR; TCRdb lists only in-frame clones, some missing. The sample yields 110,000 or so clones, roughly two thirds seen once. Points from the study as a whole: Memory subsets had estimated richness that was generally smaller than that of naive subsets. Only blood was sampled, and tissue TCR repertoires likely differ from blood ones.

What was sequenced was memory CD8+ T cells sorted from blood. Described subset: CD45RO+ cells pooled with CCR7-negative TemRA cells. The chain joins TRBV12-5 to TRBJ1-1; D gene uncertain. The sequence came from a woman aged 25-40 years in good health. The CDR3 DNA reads TGTGCTAGTGGTTTGGTATCGAATATAGGTGGGCCGTTGAACGCTTTCTTT. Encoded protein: CASGLVSNIGGPLNAFF.